This T cell receptor beta chain was sequenced during a study of blood T cell repertoires in COVID-19. Method: immunoSEQ multiplex PCR; TCRdb's copy keeps in-frame clones and lacks some. The sample holds roughly 170,000 clones, around 84% seen once. CDR3 length: 15 residues. Germline V gene data show CDR1 as PRHDT and CDR2 as FYEKMQ (reference sequence). Trimming shortened V by 4 bases and J by 0 bases, and 10 bases separated the two germline ends. The TCR comes from a man aged 35 to 55 with active or convalescent COVID-19. Sample: peripheral blood. The chain is built from TRBV13 and TRBJ2-1; D unresolved. CDR3 in DNA: TGTGCCAGCAGCTCCCCTGGCAGCTCCTACAATGAGCAGTTCTTC. Translated: CASSSPGSSYNEQFF.